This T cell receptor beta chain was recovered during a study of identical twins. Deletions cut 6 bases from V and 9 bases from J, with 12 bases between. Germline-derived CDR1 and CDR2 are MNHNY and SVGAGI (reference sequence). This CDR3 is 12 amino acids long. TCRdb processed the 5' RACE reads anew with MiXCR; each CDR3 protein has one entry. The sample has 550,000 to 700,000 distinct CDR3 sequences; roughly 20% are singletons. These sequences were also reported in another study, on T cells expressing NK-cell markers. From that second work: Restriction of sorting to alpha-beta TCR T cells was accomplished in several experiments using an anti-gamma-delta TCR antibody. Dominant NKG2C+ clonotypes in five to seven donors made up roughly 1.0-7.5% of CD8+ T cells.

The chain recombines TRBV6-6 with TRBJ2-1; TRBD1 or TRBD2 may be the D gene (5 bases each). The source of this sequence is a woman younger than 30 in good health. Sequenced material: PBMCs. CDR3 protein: CASRRLGVEQFF. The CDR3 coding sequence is TGTGCCAGCAGGCGGCTGGGGGTTGAGCAGTTCTTC.